This T cell receptor (beta chain) appears in the sequencing data of a study of naive and memory T cell subsets. Study-wide findings and caveats: Gini index rose across naive, CM, EM and EMRA in CD4 and CD8. Activation and differentiation may alter RNA-based TCR counts.

This clonotype was seen a few times. Its target is unknown. Sequential positive selection took CD4 T cells first, then CD8 T cells. Cells stained for CD3, CD4, CD8, CD45RA and CD27 were sorted into four subsets. The CDR3 has 15 amino acids. The germline V gene encodes CDR1 SGHTA and CDR2 FQGNSA. With 4 bases removed from V and 0 bases from J, the gap between germline ends came to 10 bases. Both TRBC1 and TRBC2 were covered by a beta constant-region primer of two equimolar oligonucleotides. In TCRdb, the UMI-ligation and nested PCR reads were re-called with MiXCR into one record per CDR3 protein. The data contain more than 25,000 distinct CDR3 sequences, about 10% of them singletons.

The clonotype originates from a human donor in good health. Sequencing was performed on effector memory CD4+ T cells from blood. Subset described: effector memory, CD45RA- CD27-. The V call is TRBV7-2, the J call TRBJ1-3; D is ambiguous. This CDR3 is CASSSHISSGNTIYF. The CDR3 DNA is TGTGCCAGCAGCTCTCACATTAGCTCTGGAAACACCATATATTTT.